Shown below are 5 T cell receptor beta chains from a single sample sequenced in a study of blood T cells in healthy people across ages. It was with a sample-barcoded 5' primer and a J-beta primer mix that a second PCR of about 7 to 12 cycles was run. TCRdb called the 5' RACE reads again in MiXCR, with one record for every CDR3 protein. In the table there are fewer than 1,000,000 distinct CDR3 sequences, 46% of which are singletons. The specimen was blood. Every receptor here comes from a man at least 80 years old in good health.

The chain links TRBV30 to TRBJ2-5; 8 bases map to TRBD1. The CDR3 runs to 13 residues. V was clipped by 3 bases and J by 5 bases; unmatched bases: 5. Germline CDR1 reads GTSNPN; CDR2 reads SVGIG (reference sequence). The chain's CDR3 is CAWSRGLSETQYF. Here the CDR3 DNA reads TGTGCCTGGAGCAGGGGGCTTTCTGAGACCCAGTACTTC.

The chain recombines TRBV6-2 or TRBV6-3 with TRBJ2-6; 7 nucleotides align to TRBD1. In germline, CDR1 is MNHEY, CDR2 SVGEGT. This CDR3 contains 16 residues. The V and J ends lost 2 bases and 2 bases, in that order; junction bases with no gene match: 3. Here the CDR3 reads CASSYLQGAGANVLTF. The CDR3 DNA follows: TGTGCCAGCAGTTACCTGCAGGGGGCTGGGGCCAACGTCCTGACTTTC.

The chain is built from TRBV5-1 and TRBJ2-7; TRBD1 agrees at 7 bases. V lost 4 bases and J lost 5; bases outside the gene matches: 12. The CDR3 is made up of 15 amino acids. Germline-derived CDR1 and CDR2 are SGHRS and YFSETQ. CDR3 residues: CASSPGTRQGDEQYF. The DNA for the CDR3 is TGCGCCAGCAGCCCTGGTACTCGACAGGGAGACGAGCAGTACTTC.

This clonotype was detected only once. The rearrangement uses TRBV20-1 and TRBJ1-6, with D perhaps matching TRBD1 (6 bases). Per germline, CDR1 DFQATT and CDR2 SNEGSKA (reference sequence). The CDR3 sequence is 15 residues long. The V end lost 3 bases, the J end lost 1 base, and 10 bases lay between the germline ends. CDR3 in DNA: TGCAGTGCTAGGGAACAGGGATCCTATAATTCACCCCTCCACTTT. Its translation is CSAREQGSYNSPLHF.

This clonotype has only a few counts. The rearrangement links TRBV2 to TRBJ1-5; D may be TRBD1 (6 bases). The CDR3 is 13 residues long. V was trimmed by 4 bases and J by 7 bases, leaving 11 bases between them. Germline values: CDR1 SNHLY, CDR2 FYNNEI. The CDR3 here is CASSGDQGQPQHF. The CDR3 nucleotides read TGTGCCAGCAGTGGGGACCAGGGGCAGCCCCAGCATTTT.